The 18 T cell receptor beta chains reported below all come from one sample, sequenced in a study of OX40 agonist ivuxolimab in advanced cancers. Sequencing used immunoSEQ multiplex PCR; TCRdb keeps in-frame clones, though not all of them. The sample yields tens of thousands of clones, around 80% seen once. This material consisted of CD4+ or CD8+ T cells sorted from blood, taken in a trial of the OX40 agonist ivuxolimab. These receptors were taken from an adult with an advanced solid tumor such as melanoma, head and neck, liver or kidney cancer.

The rearrangement links TRBV7-2 to TRBJ1-2; D not certain. V gave up 1 base and J gave up 8 bases, with 14 bases separating them. The CDR3 is 14 residues long. Germline-derived CDR1 and CDR2 are SGHTA and FQGNSA. For the CDR3, the DNA is TGTGCCAGCAGCTTAGGTCCAGCATCAGAGGGCTACACCTTC. This sequence encodes CASSLGPASEGYTF. Together with reference TRBV7-2 and TRBJ1-2, the CDR3 gives the full variable domain: GAGVSQSPSNKVTEKGKDVELRCDPISGHTALYWYRQSLGQGLEFLIYFQGNSAPDKSGLPSDRFSAERTGGSVSTLTIQRTQQEDSAVYLCASSLGPASEGYTFGSGTRLTVV.

The chain joins TRBV27 to TRBJ2-7; 7 bases fit TRBD1. The CDR3 loop spans 15 amino acids. Trimming at V came to 6 bases and at J to 3 bases, leaving 11 bases not matched to a gene. Germline V gene data show CDR1 as MNHEY and CDR2 as SMNVEV (reference sequence). CDR3 amino acids: CASRTTGAGVYEQYF. The CDR3 region has the DNA TGTGCCAGCAGAACTACAGGGGCCGGAGTCTACGAGCAGTACTTC.

The chain couples TRBV30 to TRBJ1-5; unclear D gene. Trimming removed 2 bases from V and 1 base from J, with 6 bases in between. Germline assignment: CDR1 GTSNPN and CDR2 SVGIG (reference sequence). The CDR3 runs to 13 residues. This chain's CDR3 is CAWSQLSNQPQHF. For the CDR3, the DNA is TGTGCCTGGAGTCAACTCAGCAATCAGCCCCAGCATTTT.

The rearrangement joins TRBV4-3 to TRBJ2-2, with 7 bases identical to TRBD1. Germline trimming cut 0 bases from V and 4 bases from J; bases unmatched to any gene: 5. This CDR3 has 16 amino acids. Germline V gene data show CDR1 as LGHNA and CDR2 as YSLEER. The CDR3 loop is CASSQEKGAVTGELFF. In nucleotides, the CDR3 is TGCGCCAGCAGCCAAGAAAAGGGGGCGGTCACCGGGGAGCTGTTTTTT.

This clone occurred once. This rearrangement joins TRBV19 to TRBJ1-2; D is unclear. The CDR3 runs to 14 residues. The V gene's germline CDR1 is LNHDA and CDR2 SQIVND (reference sequence). Trimming shortened V by 4 bases and J by 3 bases, and 12 bases separated the two germline ends. The CDR3 sequence: CASSKRESYYGYTF. For the CDR3, the DNA is TGTGCCAGTAGTAAAAGGGAATCGTACTATGGCTACACCTTC. Using reference TRBV19 and TRBJ1-2 for the parts outside the CDR3, the full variable domain is DGGITQSPKYLFRKEGQNVTLSCEQNLNHDAMYWYRQDPGQGLRLIYYSQIVNDFQKGDIAEGYSVSREKKESFPLTVTSAQKNPTAFYLCASSKRESYYGYTFGSGTRLTVV.

The chain combines TRBV9 with TRBJ2-2, with 13 bases that match TRBD2. Germline V gene sequence: CDR1 SGDLS, CDR2 YYNGEE. Trimming removed 4 bases from V and 7 bases from J; junction bases left unmatched: 4. CDR3 length equals 15 residues. In DNA, the CDR3 is TGTGCCAGCAGCTCCCGACTAGCGGGAGGCGGGGAGCTGTTTTTT. Its translation is CASSSRLAGGGELFF.

The chain links TRBV2 to TRBJ1-3; D gene uncertain. In germline, CDR1 is SNHLY, CDR2 FYNNEI. The length of the CDR3 is 14 residues. V dropped 5 bases and J dropped 0 bases, with 8 bases sitting between them. This CDR3 reads CASSTAFSGNTIYF. CDR3 nucleotide sequence: TGTGCCAGCAGTACAGCCTTCTCTGGAAACACCATATATTTT.

The CDR3 region is CASSLDRGRLDNEQFF. The CDR3 coding sequence is TGTGCCAGCAGCTTAGACAGGGGCCGACTAGACAATGAGCAGTTCTTC. The chain has TRBV7-9 and TRBJ2-1, with a weak D call TRBD1 (7 bases). From germline, CDR1 is SEHNR and CDR2 FQNEAQ (reference sequence). The CDR3 sequence is 16 residues long. V lost 1 base, J lost 5 bases, and 15 bases lay in between.

The chain is built from TRBV7-9 and TRBJ2-5; D perhaps matches TRBD2 (6 bases). CDR3 length: 14 amino acids. Trimming cost V 4 bases and J 7 bases, with 16 bases left between them. Germline CDR1 is SEHNR and CDR2 is FQNEAQ (reference sequence). CDR3 residues: CASSSIQWRGTQYF. CDR3 nucleotides: TGTGCCAGCAGCTCGATACAGTGGAGGGGGACCCAGTACTTC.

This clone has a count of ten or more. The same CDR3 arises from other DNA sequences in this sample as well. J is TRBJ1-5 and V is TRBV19; perhaps TRBD1 as D (5 bases). The germline V gene encodes CDR1 LNHDA and CDR2 SQIVND (reference sequence). The CDR3 totals 15 residues. V dropped 3 bases and J dropped 2 bases, with 11 bases sitting between them. Here the CDR3 DNA reads TGTGCCAGTAGTATCGGGGGAATTGGCAATCAGCCCCAGCATTTT. Translated: CASSIGGIGNQPQHF.

This clone was detected a few times. CDR3 DNA: TGTGCCAGCAGCCCTAGGGGGGTTTCCGGGGAGCTGTTTTTT. As protein: CASSPRGVSGELFF. V gene TRBV11-3 combines with J gene TRBJ2-2; D may match TRBD1 or TRBD2 (6 bases each). This CDR3 is 14 amino acids long. Trimming cost V 5 bases and J 6 bases, with 13 bases left between them. Germline lookup yields CDR1 SGHNT and CDR2 YENEEA.

This chain joins TRBV2 and TRBJ1-1, with D perhaps matching TRBD1 (5 bases). V lost 6 bases, J lost 10 bases, and 12 bases lay in between. From germline, CDR1 is SNHLY and CDR2 FYNNEI. This CDR3 contains 11 residues. The CDR3 nucleotides are TGTGCCAGCAGGCCCGAGGGGTTAGCTTTCTTT. It specifies CASRPEGLAFF.

The chain is built from TRBV4-1 and TRBJ1-2, with D possibly matching TRBD1 (5 bases). The CDR3 is 14 residues long. The germline V and J ends were trimmed by 0 bases and 4 bases, with 9 bases remaining between them. Looked up from germline, CDR1 is MGHRA and CDR2 is YSYEKL. The CDR3 DNA follows: TGCGCCAGCAGCCAAGATCTGCAGGGCTATGGCTACACCTTC. This codes for CASSQDLQGYGYTF.

V gene TRBV6-5 combines with J gene TRBJ2-1; D possibly corresponds to TRBD2 (6 bases). CDR3 length: 15 residues. Looked up from germline, CDR1 is MNHEY and CDR2 is SVGAGI. V was trimmed by 0 bases and J by 2 bases, leaving 8 bases between them. The CDR3 DNA reads as TGTGCCAGCAGTTACTCACCGGGAGCCTACAATGAGCAGTTCTTC. This encodes CASSYSPGAYNEQFF.

This chain connects TRBV9 to TRBJ1-1; D is undetermined. Germline CDR1 and CDR2: SGDLS and YYNGEE. The CDR3 runs to 12 residues. Trimming removed 4 bases from V and 7 bases from J, with 11 bases in between. CDR3 DNA: TGTGCCAGCAGCCCAGATAGAAATGAAGCTTTCTTT. This translates into CASSPDRNEAFF. The full variable domain, completed using reference TRBV9 and TRBJ1-1, is DSGVTQTPKHLITATGQRVTLRCSPRSGDLSVYWYQQSLDQGLQFLIQYYNGEERAKGNILERFSAQQFPDLHSELNLSSLELGDSALYFCASSPDRNEAFFGQGTRLTVV.

The chain recombines TRBV4-1 with TRBJ1-1; D call uncertain. Trimming left V 4 bases short and J 1 base short, with 10 bases between. CDR1 is MGHRA, CDR2 YSYEKL, per germline. The CDR3 runs to 14 residues. In DNA form, the CDR3 reads TGCGCCAGCAGCCGGGAGGGAAGGAACACTGAAGCTTTCTTT. Its translation: CASSREGRNTEAFF.

This chain uses TRBV4-3 with TRBJ2-7; 7 positions agree with TRBD2. Trimming removed 4 bases from V and 0 bases from J; junction bases left unmatched: 6. Looked up from germline, CDR1 is LGHNA and CDR2 is YSLEER. The CDR3 consists of 15 residues. The CDR3 nucleotides are TGCGCCAGCAGCCGGACGGGAGGTGGCTCCTACGAGCAGTACTTC. Protein product: CASSRTGGGSYEQYF.

This clone has just one count. This chain joins TRBV5-6 and TRBJ2-1; D is undetermined. V dropped 0 bases and J dropped 6 bases, with 7 bases sitting between them. The germline V gene has CDR1 SGHDT and CDR2 YYEEEE. CDR3 length: 13 residues. CDR3 loop: CASSLVSGNEQFF. CDR3 in DNA: TGTGCCAGCAGCTTGGTGTCGGGCAATGAGCAGTTCTTC.